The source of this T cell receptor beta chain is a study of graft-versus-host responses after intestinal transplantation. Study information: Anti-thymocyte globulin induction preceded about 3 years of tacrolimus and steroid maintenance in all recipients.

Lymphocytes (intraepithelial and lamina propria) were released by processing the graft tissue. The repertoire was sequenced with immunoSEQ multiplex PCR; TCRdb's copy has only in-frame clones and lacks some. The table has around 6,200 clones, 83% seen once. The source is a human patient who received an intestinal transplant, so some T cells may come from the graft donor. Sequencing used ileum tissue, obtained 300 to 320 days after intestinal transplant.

The CDR3 loop reads CASSLEASGSSLEQFF. The CDR3 region has the DNA TGCGCCAGCAGCTTGGAAGCCAGCGGGAGTAGTCTTGAGCAGTTCTTC. This chain joins TRBV5-1 and TRBJ2-1, with 8 bases matching TRBD2. CDR1 and CDR2 from the germline V gene are SGHRS and YFSETQ. J was trimmed by 9 bases and V by 0 bases; bases with no gene match: 11. CDR3 size: 16 residues.